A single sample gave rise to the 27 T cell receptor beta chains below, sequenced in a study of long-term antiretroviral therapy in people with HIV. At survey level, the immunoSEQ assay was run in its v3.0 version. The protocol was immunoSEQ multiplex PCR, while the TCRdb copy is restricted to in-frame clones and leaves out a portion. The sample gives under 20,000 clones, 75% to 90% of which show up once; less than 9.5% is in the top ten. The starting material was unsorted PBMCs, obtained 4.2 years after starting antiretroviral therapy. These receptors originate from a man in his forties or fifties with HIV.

This chain's CDR3 is CASSNALGTYEQYF. Written as DNA, the CDR3 is TGTGCCAGCAGCAATGCTCTAGGAACCTACGAGCAGTACTTC. The rearrangement links TRBV21-1 to TRBJ2-7; the tabulated D call, TRBD2, remains unverified against the DNA. TRBV21-1 is noted as a pseudogene. The CDR3 spans 14 residues.

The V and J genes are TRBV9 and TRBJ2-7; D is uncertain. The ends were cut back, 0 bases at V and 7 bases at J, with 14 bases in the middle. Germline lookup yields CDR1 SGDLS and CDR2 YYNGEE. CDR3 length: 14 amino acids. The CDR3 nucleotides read TGTGCCAGCAGCGTAGACCAGGTGCGTCGGGAGCAGTACTTC. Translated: CASSVDQVRREQYF.

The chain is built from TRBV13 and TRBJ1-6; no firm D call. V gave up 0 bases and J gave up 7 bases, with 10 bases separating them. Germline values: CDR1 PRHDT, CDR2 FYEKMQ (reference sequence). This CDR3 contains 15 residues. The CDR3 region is CASSLGAPSNSPLHF. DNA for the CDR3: TGTGCCAGCAGCTTAGGGGCGCCCTCGAATTCACCCCTCCACTTT.

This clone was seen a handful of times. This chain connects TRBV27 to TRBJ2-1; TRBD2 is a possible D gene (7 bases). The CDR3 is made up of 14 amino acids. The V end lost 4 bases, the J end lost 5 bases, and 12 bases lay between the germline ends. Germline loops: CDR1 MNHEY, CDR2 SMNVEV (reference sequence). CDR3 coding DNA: TGTGCCAGCAGTTGGGGGGGCGTAGACAATGAGCAGTTCTTC. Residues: CASSWGGVDNEQFF.

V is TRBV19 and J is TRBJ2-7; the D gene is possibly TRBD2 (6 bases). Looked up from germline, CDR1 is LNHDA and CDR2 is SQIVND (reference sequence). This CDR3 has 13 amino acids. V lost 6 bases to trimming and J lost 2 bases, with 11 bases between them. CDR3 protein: CASSPRGPYEQYF. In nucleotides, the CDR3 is TGTGCCAGTAGCCCGCGGGGCCCCTACGAGCAGTACTTC.

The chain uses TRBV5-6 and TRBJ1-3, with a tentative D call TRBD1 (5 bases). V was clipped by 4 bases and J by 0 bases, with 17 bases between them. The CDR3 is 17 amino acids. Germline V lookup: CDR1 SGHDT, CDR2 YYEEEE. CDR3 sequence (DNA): TGTGCCAGCAGCCCGGCCGACAGACACGACTCTGGAAACACCATATATTTT. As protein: CASSPADRHDSGNTIYF. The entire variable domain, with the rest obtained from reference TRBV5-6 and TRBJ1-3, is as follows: DAGVTQSPTHLIKTRGQQVTLRCSPKSGHDTVSWYQQALGQGPQFIFQYYEEEERQRGNFPDRFSGHQFPNYSSELNVNALLLGDSALYLCASSPADRHDSGNTIYFGEGSWLTVV.

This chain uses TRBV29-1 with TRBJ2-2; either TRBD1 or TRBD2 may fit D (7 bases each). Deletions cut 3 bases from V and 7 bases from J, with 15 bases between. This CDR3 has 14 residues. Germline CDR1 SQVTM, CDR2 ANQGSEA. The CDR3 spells CSVEGRGLSGELFF. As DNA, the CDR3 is TGCAGCGTTGAGGGGAGGGGGCTCAGCGGGGAGCTGTTTTTT.

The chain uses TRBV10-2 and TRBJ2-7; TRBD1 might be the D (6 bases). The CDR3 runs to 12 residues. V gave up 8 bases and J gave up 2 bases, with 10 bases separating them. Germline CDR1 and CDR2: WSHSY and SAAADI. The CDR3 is CASEGHPYEQYF. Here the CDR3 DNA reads TGCGCCAGCGAGGGACACCCCTACGAGCAGTACTTC.

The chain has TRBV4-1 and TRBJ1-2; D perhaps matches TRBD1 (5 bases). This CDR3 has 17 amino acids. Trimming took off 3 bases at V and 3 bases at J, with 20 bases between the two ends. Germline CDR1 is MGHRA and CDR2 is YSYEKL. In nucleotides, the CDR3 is TGCGCCAGCAGCCATACCACCGGGACCTCTGGAGACTATGGCTACACCTTC. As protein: CASSHTTGTSGDYGYTF.

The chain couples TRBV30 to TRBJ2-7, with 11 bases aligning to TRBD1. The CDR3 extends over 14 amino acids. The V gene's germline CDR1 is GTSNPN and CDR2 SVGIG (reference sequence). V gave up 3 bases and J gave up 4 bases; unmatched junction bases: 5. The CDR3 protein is CAWSPGTGGYEQYF. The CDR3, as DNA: TGTGCCTGGAGCCCCGGGACAGGGGGTTACGAGCAGTACTTC.

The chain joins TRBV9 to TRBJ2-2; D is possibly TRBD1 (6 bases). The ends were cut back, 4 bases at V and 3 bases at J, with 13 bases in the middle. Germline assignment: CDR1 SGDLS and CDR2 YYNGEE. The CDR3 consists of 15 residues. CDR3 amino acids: CASSPPGADTGELFF. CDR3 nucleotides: TGTGCCAGCAGCCCCCCAGGGGCGGACACCGGGGAGCTGTTTTTT.

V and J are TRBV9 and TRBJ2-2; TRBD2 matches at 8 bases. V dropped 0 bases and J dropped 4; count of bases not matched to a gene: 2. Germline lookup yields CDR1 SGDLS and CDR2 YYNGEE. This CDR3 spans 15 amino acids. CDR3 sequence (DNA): TGTGCCAGCAGCGTAGCGAGCGGGGGCACCGGGGAGCTGTTTTTT. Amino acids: CASSVASGGTGELFF.

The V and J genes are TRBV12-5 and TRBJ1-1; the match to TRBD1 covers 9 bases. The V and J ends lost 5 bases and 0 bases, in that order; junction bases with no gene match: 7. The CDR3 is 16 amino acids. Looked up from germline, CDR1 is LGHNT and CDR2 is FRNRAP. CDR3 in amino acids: CASGHGQGTMNTEAFF. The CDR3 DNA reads TGTGCTAGTGGTCATGGACAGGGGACGATGAACACTGAAGCTTTCTTT.

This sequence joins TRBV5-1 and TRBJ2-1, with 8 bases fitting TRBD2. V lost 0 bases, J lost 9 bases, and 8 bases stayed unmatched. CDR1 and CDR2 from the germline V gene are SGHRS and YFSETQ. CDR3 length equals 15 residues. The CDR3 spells CASSLAGRGGGEQFF. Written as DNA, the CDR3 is TGCGCCAGCAGCTTGGCCGGACGGGGGGGCGGTGAGCAGTTCTTC.

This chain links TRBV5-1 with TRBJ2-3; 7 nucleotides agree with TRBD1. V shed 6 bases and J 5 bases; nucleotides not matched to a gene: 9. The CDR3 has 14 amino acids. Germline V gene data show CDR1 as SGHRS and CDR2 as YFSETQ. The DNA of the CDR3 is TGCGCCAGCACCCTTACGGCAGGGGGAGATACGCAGTATTTT. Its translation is CASTLTAGGDTQYF.

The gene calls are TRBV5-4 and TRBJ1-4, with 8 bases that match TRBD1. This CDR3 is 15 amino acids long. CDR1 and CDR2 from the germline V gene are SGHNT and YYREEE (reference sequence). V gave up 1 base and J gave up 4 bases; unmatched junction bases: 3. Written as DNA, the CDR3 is TGTGCCAGCAGCTTGCAGGGGGCCGGTAATGAAAAACTGTTTTTT. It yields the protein CASSLQGAGNEKLFF.

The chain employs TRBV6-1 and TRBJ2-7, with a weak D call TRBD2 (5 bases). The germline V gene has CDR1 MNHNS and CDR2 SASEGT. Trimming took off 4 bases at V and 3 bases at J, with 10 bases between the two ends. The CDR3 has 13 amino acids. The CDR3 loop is CASSAPSFYEQYF. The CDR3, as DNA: TGTGCCAGCAGTGCCCCTAGCTTCTACGAGCAGTACTTC.

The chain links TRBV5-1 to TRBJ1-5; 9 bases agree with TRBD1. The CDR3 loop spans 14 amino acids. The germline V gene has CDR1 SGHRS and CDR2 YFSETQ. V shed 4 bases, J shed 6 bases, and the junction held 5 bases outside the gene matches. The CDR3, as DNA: TGCGCCAGCAGCCCCGGGACAGGGAGTCAGCCCCAGCATTTT. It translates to CASSPGTGSQPQHF. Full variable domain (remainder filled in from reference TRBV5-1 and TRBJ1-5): KAGVTQTPRYLIKTRGQQVTLSCSPISGHRSVSWYQQTPGQGLQFLFEYFSETQRNKGNFPGRFSGRQFSNSRSEMNVSTLELGDSALYLCASSPGTGSQPQHFGDGTRLSIL.

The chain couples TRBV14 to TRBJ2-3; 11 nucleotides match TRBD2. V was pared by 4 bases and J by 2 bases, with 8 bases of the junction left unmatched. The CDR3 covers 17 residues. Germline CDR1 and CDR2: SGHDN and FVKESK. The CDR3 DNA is TGTGCCAGCAGCCTAAGGGGACTAGCGGCATTCACAGATACGCAGTATTTT. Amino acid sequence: CASSLRGLAAFTDTQYF. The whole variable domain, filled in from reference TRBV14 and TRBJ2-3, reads EAGVTQFPSHSVIEKGQTVTLRCDPISGHDNLYWYRRVMGKEIKFLLHFVKESKQDESGMPNNRFLAERTGGTYSTLKVQPAELEDSGVYFCASSLRGLAAFTDTQYFGPGTRLTVL.

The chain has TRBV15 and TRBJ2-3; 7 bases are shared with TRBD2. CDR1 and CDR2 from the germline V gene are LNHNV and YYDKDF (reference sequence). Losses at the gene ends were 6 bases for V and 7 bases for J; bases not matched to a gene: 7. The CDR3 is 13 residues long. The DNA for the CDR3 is TGTGCCACCAGGTCGGGGGGTCAACATACGCAGTATTTT. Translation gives CATRSGGQHTQYF.

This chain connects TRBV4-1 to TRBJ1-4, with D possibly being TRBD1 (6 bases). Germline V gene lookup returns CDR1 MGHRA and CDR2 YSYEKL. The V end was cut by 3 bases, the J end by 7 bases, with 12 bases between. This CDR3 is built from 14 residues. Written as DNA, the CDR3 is TGCGCCAGCAGCCACCGGGACACTGGTGAAAAACTGTTTTTT. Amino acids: CASSHRDTGEKLFF.

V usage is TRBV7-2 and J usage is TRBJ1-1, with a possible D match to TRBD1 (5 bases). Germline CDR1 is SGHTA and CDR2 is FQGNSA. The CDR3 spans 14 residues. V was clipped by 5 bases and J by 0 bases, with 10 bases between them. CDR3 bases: TGTGCCAGCAGCCTAGGACACTTGAACACTGAAGCTTTCTTT. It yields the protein CASSLGHLNTEAFF. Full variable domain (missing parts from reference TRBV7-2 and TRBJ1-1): GAGVSQSPSNKVTEKGKDVELRCDPISGHTALYWYRQSLGQGLEFLIYFQGNSAPDKSGLPSDRFSAERTGGSVSTLTIQRTQQEDSAVYLCASSLGHLNTEAFFGQGTRLTVV.

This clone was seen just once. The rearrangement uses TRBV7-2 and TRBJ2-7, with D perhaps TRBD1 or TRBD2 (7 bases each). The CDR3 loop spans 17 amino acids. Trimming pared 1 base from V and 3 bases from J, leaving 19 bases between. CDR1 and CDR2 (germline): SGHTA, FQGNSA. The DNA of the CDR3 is TGTGCCAGCAGCTTAGAAGCGGGGCGGCAGGGGGACTACGAGCAGTACTTC. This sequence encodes CASSLEAGRQGDYEQYF.

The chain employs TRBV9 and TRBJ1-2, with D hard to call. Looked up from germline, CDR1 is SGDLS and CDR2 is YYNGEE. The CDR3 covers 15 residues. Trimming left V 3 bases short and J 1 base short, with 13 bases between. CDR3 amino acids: CASSGRTELNYGYTF. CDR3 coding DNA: TGTGCCAGCAGCGGACGGACTGAACTTAACTATGGCTACACCTTC.

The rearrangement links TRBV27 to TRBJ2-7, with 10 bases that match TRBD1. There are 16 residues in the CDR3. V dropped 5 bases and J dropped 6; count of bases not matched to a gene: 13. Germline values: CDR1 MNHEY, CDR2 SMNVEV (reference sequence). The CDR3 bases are TGTGCCAGCAGTGCACTCCTTTCCGGGACAGGGGTCGAGCAGTACTTC. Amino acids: CASSALLSGTGVEQYF.

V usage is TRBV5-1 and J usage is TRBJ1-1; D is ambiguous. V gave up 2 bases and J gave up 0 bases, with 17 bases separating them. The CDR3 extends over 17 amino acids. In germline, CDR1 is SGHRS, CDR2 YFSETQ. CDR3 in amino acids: CASSLDFPPFMNTEAFF. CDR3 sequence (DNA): TGCGCCAGCAGCTTAGACTTCCCCCCCTTCATGAACACTGAAGCTTTCTTT.

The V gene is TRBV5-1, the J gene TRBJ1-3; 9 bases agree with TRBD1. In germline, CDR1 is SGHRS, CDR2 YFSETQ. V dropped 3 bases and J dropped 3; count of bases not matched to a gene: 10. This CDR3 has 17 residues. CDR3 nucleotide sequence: TGCGCCAGCAGCTCTCTGGGACAGGGAACCTTTGGAAACACCATATATTTT. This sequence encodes CASSSLGQGTFGNTIYF.